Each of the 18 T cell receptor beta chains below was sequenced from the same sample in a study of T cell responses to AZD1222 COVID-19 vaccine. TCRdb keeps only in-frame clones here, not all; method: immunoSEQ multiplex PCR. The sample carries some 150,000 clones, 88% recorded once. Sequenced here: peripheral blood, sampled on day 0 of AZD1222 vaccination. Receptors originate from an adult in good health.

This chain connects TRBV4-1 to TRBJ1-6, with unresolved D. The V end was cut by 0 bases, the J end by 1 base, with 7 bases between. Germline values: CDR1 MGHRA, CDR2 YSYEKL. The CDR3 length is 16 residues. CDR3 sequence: CASSQEGGSYNSPLHF. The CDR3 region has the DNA TGCGCCAGCAGCCAAGAAGGCGGGTCCTATAATTCACCCCTCCACTTT.

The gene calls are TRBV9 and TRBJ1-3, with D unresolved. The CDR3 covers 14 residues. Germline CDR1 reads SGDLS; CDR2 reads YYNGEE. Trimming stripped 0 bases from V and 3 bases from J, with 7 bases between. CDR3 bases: TGTGCCAGCAGCGTAGGGGGAGATGGAAACACCATATATTTT. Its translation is CASSVGGDGNTIYF. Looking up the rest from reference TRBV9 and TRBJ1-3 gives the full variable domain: DSGVTQTPKHLITATGQRVTLRCSPRSGDLSVYWYQQSLDQGLQFLIQYYNGEERAKGNILERFSAQQFPDLHSELNLSSLELGDSALYFCASSVGGDGNTIYFGEGSWLTVV.

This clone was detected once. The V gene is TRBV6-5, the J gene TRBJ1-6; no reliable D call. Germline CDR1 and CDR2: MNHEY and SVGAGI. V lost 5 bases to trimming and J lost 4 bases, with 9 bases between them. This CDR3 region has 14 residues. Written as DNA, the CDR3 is TGTGCCAGCAGTCGGACCGATTATAATTCACCCCTCCACTTT. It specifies CASSRTDYNSPLHF.

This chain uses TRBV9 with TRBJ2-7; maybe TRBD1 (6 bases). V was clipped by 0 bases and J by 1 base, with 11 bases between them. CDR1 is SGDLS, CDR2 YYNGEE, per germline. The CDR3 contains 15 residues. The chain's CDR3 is CASSVALGQSYEQYF. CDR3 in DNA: TGTGCCAGCAGCGTAGCTCTAGGACAGTCCTACGAGCAGTACTTC.

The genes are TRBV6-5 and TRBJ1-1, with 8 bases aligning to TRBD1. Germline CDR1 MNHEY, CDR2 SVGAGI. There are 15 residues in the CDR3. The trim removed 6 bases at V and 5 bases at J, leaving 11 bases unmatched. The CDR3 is CASSPGTGGMTEAFF. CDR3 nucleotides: TGTGCCAGCAGCCCCGGGACAGGAGGTATGACTGAAGCTTTCTTT.

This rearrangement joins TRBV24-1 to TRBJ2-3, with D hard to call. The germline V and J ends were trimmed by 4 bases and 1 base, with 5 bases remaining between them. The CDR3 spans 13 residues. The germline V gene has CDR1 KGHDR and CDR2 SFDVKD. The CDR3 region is CATSEHRTDTQYF. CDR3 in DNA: TGTGCCACCAGTGAACACCGCACAGATACGCAGTATTTT.

The CDR3 DNA reads TGTGCCACCAGTGACTCAACCGGGACAGGGGGTCGCCCCTACGAGCAGTACTTC. Encoded protein: CATSDSTGTGGRPYEQYF. This chain connects TRBV24-1 to TRBJ2-7; 11 nucleotides align to TRBD1. The germline V gene encodes CDR1 KGHDR and CDR2 SFDVKD. J lost 2 bases, V lost 4 bases, and 12 bases had no gene match. The length of the CDR3 is 18 residues.

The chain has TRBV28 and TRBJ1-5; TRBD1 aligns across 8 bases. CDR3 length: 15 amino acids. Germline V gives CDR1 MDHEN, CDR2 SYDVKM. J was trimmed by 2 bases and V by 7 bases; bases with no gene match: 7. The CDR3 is CASILGTGRNQPQHF. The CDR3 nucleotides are TGTGCCAGCATCTTAGGGACAGGCCGCAATCAGCCCCAGCATTTT.

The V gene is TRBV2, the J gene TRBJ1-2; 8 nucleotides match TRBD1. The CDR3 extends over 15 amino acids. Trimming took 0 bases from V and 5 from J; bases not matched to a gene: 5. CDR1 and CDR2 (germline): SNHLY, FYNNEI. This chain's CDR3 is CASSEALQGVYGYTF. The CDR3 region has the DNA TGTGCCAGCAGTGAAGCCCTACAGGGGGTATATGGCTACACCTTC.

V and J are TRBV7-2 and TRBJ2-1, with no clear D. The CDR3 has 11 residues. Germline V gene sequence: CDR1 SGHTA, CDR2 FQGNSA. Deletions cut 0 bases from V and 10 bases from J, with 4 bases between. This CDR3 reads CASSLAIEQFF. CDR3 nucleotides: TGTGCCAGCAGCTTAGCTATCGAGCAGTTCTTC.

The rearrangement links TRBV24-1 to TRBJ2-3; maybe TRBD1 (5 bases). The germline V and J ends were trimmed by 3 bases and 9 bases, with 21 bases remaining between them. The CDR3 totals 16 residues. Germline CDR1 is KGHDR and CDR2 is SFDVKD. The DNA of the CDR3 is TGTGCCACCAGTGATACCACAGGTACCCCGATAGCCACGCAGTATTTT. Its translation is CATSDTTGTPIATQYF.

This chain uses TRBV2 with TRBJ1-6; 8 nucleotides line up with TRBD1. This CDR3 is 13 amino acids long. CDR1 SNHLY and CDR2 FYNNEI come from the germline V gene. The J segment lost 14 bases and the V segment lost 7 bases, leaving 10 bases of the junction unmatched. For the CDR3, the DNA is TGTGCCAGCACCAGACAGGGGACTTATTCCCTCCACTTT. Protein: CASTRQGTYSLHF.

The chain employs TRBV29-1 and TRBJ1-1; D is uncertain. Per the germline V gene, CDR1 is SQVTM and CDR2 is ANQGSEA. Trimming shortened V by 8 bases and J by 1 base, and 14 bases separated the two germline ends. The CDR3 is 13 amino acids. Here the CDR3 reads CSSEEIPNTEAFF. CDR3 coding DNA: TGCAGCTCCGAGGAAATACCGAACACTGAAGCTTTCTTT.

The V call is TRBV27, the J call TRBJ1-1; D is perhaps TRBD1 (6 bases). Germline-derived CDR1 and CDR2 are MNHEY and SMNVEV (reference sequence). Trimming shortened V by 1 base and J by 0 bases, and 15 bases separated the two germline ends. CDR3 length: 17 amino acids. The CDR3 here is CASSLLEYRDMNTEAFF. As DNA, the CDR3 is TGTGCCAGCAGTTTATTAGAGTACCGGGACATGAACACTGAAGCTTTCTTT.

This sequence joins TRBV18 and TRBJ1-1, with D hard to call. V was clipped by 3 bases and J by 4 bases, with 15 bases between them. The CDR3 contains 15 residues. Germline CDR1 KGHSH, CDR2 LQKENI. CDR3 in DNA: TGTGCCAGCTCACCGGCCTCGAGGAGGACCACTGAAGCTTTCTTT. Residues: CASSPASRRTTEAFF.

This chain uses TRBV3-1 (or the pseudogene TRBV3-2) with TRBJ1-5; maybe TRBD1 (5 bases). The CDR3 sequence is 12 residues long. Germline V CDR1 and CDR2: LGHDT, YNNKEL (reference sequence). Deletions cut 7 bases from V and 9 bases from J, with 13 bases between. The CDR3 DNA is TGTGCCAGCAACGTAGGGGCAGGGCCCCAGCATTTT. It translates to CASNVGAGPQHF.

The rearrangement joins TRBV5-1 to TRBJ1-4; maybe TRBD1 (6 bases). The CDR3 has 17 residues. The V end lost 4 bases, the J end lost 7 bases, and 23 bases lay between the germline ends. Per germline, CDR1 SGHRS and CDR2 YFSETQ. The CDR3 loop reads CASSRDPVALGGEKLFF. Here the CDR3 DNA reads TGCGCCAGCAGCAGAGACCCAGTAGCATTAGGGGGTGAAAAACTGTTTTTT.

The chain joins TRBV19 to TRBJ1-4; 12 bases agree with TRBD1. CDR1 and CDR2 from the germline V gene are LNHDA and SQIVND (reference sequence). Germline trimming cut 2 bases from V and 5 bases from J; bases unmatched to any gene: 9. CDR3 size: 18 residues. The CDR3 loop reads CASSISPGQGAQNEKLFF. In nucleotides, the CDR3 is TGTGCCAGTAGTATATCCCCGGGACAGGGGGCCCAGAATGAAAAACTGTTTTTT.